One sample yielded the 24 T cell receptor beta chains listed below, sequenced in a study of blood T cell repertoires in COVID-19. Generated by immunoSEQ multiplex PCR, the TCRdb table keeps only in-frame clones and is missing some. The table has approximately 330,000 clones, roughly 90% seen once. Material for sequencing was peripheral blood. These receptors came from a man aged 25 to 45 with COVID-19, enrolled during active disease.

A single count supports this clone. The V and J genes are TRBV6-1 and TRBJ1-2; possibly TRBD1 for D (5 bases). The CDR3 is 15 residues long. The germline V and J ends were trimmed by 1 base and 4 bases, with 13 bases remaining between them. Germline V lookup: CDR1 MNHNS, CDR2 SASEGT. The CDR3 here is CASSEGASRAYGYTF. The DNA for the CDR3 is TGTGCCAGCAGTGAAGGGGCCAGCAGGGCCTATGGCTACACCTTC.

The chain employs TRBV19 and TRBJ1-5; D remains unclear. The germline CDR1 and CDR2 sequences are LNHDA and SQIVND (reference sequence). The CDR3 runs 16 residues. Trimming removed 2 bases at V and 3 bases at J, with 14 bases between. This CDR3 reads CASSIRKIQYNQPQHF. The CDR3 nucleotides are TGTGCCAGTAGTATACGGAAAATACAGTACAATCAGCCCCAGCATTTT. The variable domain in full, completed from reference TRBV19 and TRBJ1-5, reads DGGITQSPKYLFRKEGQNVTLSCEQNLNHDAMYWYRQDPGQGLRLIYYSQIVNDFQKGDIAEGYSVSREKKESFPLTVTSAQKNPTAFYLCASSIRKIQYNQPQHFGDGTRLSIL.

CDR3 nucleotide sequence: TGTGCCAGCAGTTACCCCGGGGCAGGGGCCTACAATGAGCAGTTCTTC. This gives the protein CASSYPGAGAYNEQFF. The V call is TRBV6-2 or TRBV6-3, the J call TRBJ2-1; possibly TRBD1 for D (6 bases). V was trimmed by 2 bases and J by 2 bases, leaving 13 bases between them. The CDR3 totals 16 residues. Germline V gene sequence: CDR1 MNHEY, CDR2 SVGEGT.

V is TRBV11-2 and J is TRBJ2-7; a weak D match, TRBD1 (7 bases). V was pared by 5 bases and J by 6 bases, with 20 bases between. Germline V lookup: CDR1 SGHAT, CDR2 FQNNGV. The CDR3 is made up of 15 amino acids. This CDR3 reads CASSTSGGILGEQYF. DNA for the CDR3: TGTGCCAGCAGCACCTCAGGGGGGATCTTAGGCGAGCAGTACTTC.

This chain connects TRBV3-1 (or the pseudogene TRBV3-2) to TRBJ1-2; maybe TRBD1 (6 bases). From germline, CDR1 is LGHDT and CDR2 YNNKEL (reference sequence). CDR3 length: 16 residues. V lost 0 bases to trimming and J lost 4 bases, with 15 bases between them. CDR3 bases: TGTGCCAGCAGCCAAGATGTATCAGGGGCCCCCTATGGCTACACCTTC. Its translation: CASSQDVSGAPYGYTF.

The CDR3 bases are TGTGCCAGCAGCTTGACGGGACAGGGCAATGAGCAGTTCTTC. Amino acids: CASSLTGQGNEQFF. The chain is built from TRBV7-3 and TRBJ2-1; 9 positions match TRBD1. The CDR3 length is 14 residues. V lost 3 bases and J lost 6; bases outside the gene matches: 3. CDR1 is SGHTA and CDR2 is FQGTGA in the germline V gene.

J is TRBJ1-4 and V is TRBV3-1 (or the pseudogene TRBV3-2); D is uncertain. The CDR3 sequence is 15 residues long. Germline V lookup: CDR1 LGHDT, CDR2 YNNKEL (reference sequence). V dropped 1 base and J dropped 5 bases, with 11 bases sitting between them. Here the CDR3 reads CASSQGQVSNEKLFF. The CDR3 DNA reads as TGTGCCAGCAGCCAAGGGCAGGTGTCAAATGAAAAACTGTTTTTT.

This clone was seen more than once but under ten times. V is TRBV19 and J is TRBJ2-1; the D gene is possibly TRBD1 (5 bases). The V gene's germline CDR1 is LNHDA and CDR2 SQIVND (reference sequence). The CDR3 totals 12 residues. Trimming took off 3 bases at V and 9 bases at J, with 9 bases between the two ends. CDR3 residues: CASSMEGVEQFF. CDR3 sequence (DNA): TGTGCCAGTAGTATGGAAGGGGTTGAGCAGTTCTTC.

This clone was seen just once. The chain links TRBV27 to TRBJ2-1, with 7 nucleotides matching TRBD2. This CDR3 region has 13 residues. CDR1 is MNHEY and CDR2 is SMNVEV in the germline V gene (reference sequence). The junction had 2 bases not matched to a gene; V was cut back by 0 bases and J by 9 bases. The CDR3 region is CASSLSWGGEQFF. CDR3 nucleotide sequence: TGTGCCAGCAGTTTATCCTGGGGGGGTGAGCAGTTCTTC.

V is TRBV23-1 and J is TRBJ2-2; 7 bases match TRBD2. TRBV23-1 is an ORF, with its function uncertain. The CDR3 is made up of 16 amino acids. V lost 8 bases and J lost 3; bases outside the gene matches: 12. CDR3 amino acids: CASDETSLVYTGELFF. DNA of the CDR3: TGCGCCAGCGACGAGACTAGCTTAGTTTACACCGGGGAGCTGTTTTTT.

CDR3 DNA sequence: TGTGCCAGCAGTTACCAAGGCCGTGGGGGCTATGGCAATCAGCCCCAGCATTTT. It yields the protein CASSYQGRGGYGNQPQHF. V gene TRBV6-2 or TRBV6-3 combines with J gene TRBJ1-5; a weak D match, TRBD1 (6 bases). Trimming cost V 2 bases and J 2 bases, with 19 bases left between them. The CDR3 consists of 18 residues. In germline, CDR1 is MNHEY, CDR2 SVGEGT.

Regarding this clone: A junction end diverges from the germline sequence, so it may reflect a read error. This rearrangement joins TRBV28 to TRBJ2-7; 8 bases map to TRBD1. This CDR3 comprises 12 residues. The germline gives CDR1 MDHEN, CDR2 SYDVKM. The CDR3, as DNA: TGTGCCAGCAGTTTAAGTATAGGACAGGGCATCTTC. Translating it yields CASSLSIGQGIF.

The gene calls are TRBV19 and TRBJ1-2; perhaps TRBD1 as D (6 bases). CDR1 and CDR2 (germline): LNHDA, SQIVND (reference sequence). V lost 6 bases and J lost 5, with 34 bases in between. There are 20 residues in the CDR3. This CDR3 is CASRSWGGADPAGFGYGYTF. CDR3 bases: TGTGCCAGTAGGAGCTGGGGGGGCGCCGACCCCGCTGGATTTGGGTATGGCTACACCTTC. The full variable domain, its missing parts supplied by reference TRBV19 and TRBJ1-2, is DGGITQSPKYLFRKEGQNVTLSCEQNLNHDAMYWYRQDPGQGLRLIYYSQIVNDFQKGDIAEGYSVSREKKESFPLTVTSAQKNPTAFYLCASRSWGGADPAGFGYGYTFGSGTRLTVV.

On this clone: Different DNA sequences within this sample yield the same CDR3. This chain connects TRBV6-5 to TRBJ1-1; 7 bases are shared with TRBD1. V was clipped by 6 bases and J by 0 bases; unmatched bases: 7. Germline V gene lookup returns CDR1 MNHEY and CDR2 SVGAGI. CDR3 length: 15 amino acids. The CDR3: CASSLNRGLNTEAFF. The CDR3 coding sequence is TGTGCCAGCAGCCTAAACAGGGGTCTGAACACTGAAGCTTTCTTT.

The genes are TRBV3-1 (or the pseudogene TRBV3-2) and TRBJ1-2; TRBD1 might be the D (6 bases). This CDR3 is 13 amino acids long. Trimming removed 4 bases from V and 1 base from J, with 7 bases in between. CDR1 LGHDT and CDR2 YNNKEL come from the germline V gene (reference sequence). The CDR3 region has the DNA TGTGCCAGCAGCCGGGACAATAACTATGGCTACACCTTC. Amino acids: CASSRDNNYGYTF.

The V call is TRBV18, the J call TRBJ2-3; 13 positions agree with TRBD2. The germline CDR1 and CDR2 sequences are KGHSH and LQKENI. J was trimmed by 1 base and V by 3 bases; bases with no gene match: 7. This CDR3 contains 18 residues. The CDR3 DNA sequence: TGTGCCAGCTCACCGGGACTAGCGGGAAACCTCGGCACAGATACGCAGTATTTT. Its protein product is CASSPGLAGNLGTDTQYF.

The chain joins TRBV6-2 or TRBV6-3 to TRBJ2-1; D is perhaps TRBD1 (5 bases). Trimming left V 5 bases short and J 2 bases short, with 10 bases between. Germline assignment: CDR1 MNHEY and CDR2 SVGEGT. The CDR3 extends over 14 amino acids. CDR3 amino acids: CASSDSVAYNEQFF. The CDR3 region has the DNA TGTGCCAGCAGTGACAGTGTAGCCTACAATGAGCAGTTCTTC.

The J gene is TRBJ2-7, the V gene TRBV30, with D perhaps matching TRBD1 (6 bases). This CDR3 has 12 residues. Germline V lookup: CDR1 GTSNPN, CDR2 SVGIG (reference sequence). Trimming shortened V by 1 base and J by 3 bases, and 7 bases separated the two germline ends. The CDR3 loop reads CAWSGGLYEQYF. In nucleotides, the CDR3 is TGTGCCTGGAGTGGGGGGCTCTACGAGCAGTACTTC.

The rearrangement uses TRBV7-2 and TRBJ2-2; TRBD1 agrees at 9 bases. The trim removed 7 bases at V and 1 base at J, leaving 7 bases unmatched. The CDR3 length is 16 residues. CDR1 and CDR2 (germline): SGHTA, FQGNSA. CDR3 nucleotides: TGTGCCAGCATCCTTATGGGACAGGGGAACACCGGGGAGCTGTTTTTT. Translated: CASILMGQGNTGELFF.

Regarding this clone: The same CDR3 is also encoded by other DNA sequences in this sample. The chain joins TRBV15 to TRBJ2-7; TRBD1 agrees at 9 bases. This CDR3 comprises 14 residues. V was pared by 3 bases and J by 1 base, with 1 base of the junction left unmatched. The germline V gene encodes CDR1 LNHNV and CDR2 YYDKDF (reference sequence). In DNA, the CDR3 is TGTGCCACCAGCAGGGACAGGGGATCCTACGAGCAGTACTTC. This codes for CATSRDRGSYEQYF.

The chain has TRBV19 and TRBJ2-1; D might be TRBD2 (6 bases). The ends were cut back, 3 bases at V and 2 bases at J, with 11 bases in the middle. This CDR3 is 15 amino acids long. In germline, CDR1 is LNHDA, CDR2 SQIVND (reference sequence). The CDR3 region is CASSMGGATYNEQFF. The DNA for the CDR3 is TGTGCCAGTAGTATGGGCGGGGCAACCTACAATGAGCAGTTCTTC.

V gene TRBV7-9 combines with J gene TRBJ2-1; 9 bases line up with TRBD2. CDR1 SEHNR and CDR2 FQNEAQ come from the germline V gene (reference sequence). J was trimmed by 7 bases and V by 3 bases; bases with no gene match: 7. This CDR3 spans 15 amino acids. The chain's CDR3 is CASSFGSGSKNEQFF. The CDR3 region has the DNA TGTGCCAGCAGCTTCGGTAGCGGGAGTAAGAATGAGCAGTTCTTC. Full variable domain (missing parts from reference TRBV7-9 and TRBJ2-1): DTGVSQNPRHKITKRGQNVTFRCDPISEHNRLYWYRQTLGQGPEFLTYFQNEAQLEKSRLLSDRFSAERPKGSFSTLEIQRTEQGDSAMYLCASSFGSGSKNEQFFGPGTRLTVL.

The chain joins TRBV18 to TRBJ1-1; 7 bases fit TRBD1. The CDR3 is 13 residues long. J lost 3 bases, V lost 6 bases, and 4 bases had no gene match. Germline assignment: CDR1 KGHSH and CDR2 LQKENI. The CDR3 here is CASSSDRDTEAFF. CDR3 bases: TGTGCCAGCTCCTCAGACAGGGACACTGAAGCTTTCTTT. Looking up the rest from reference TRBV18 and TRBJ1-1 gives the full variable domain: NAGVMQNPRHLVRRRGQEARLRCSPMKGHSHVYWYRQLPEEGLKFMVYLQKENIIDESGMPKERFSAEFPKEGPSILRIQQVVRGDSAAYFCASSSDRDTEAFFGQGTRLTVV.

The chain uses TRBV7-2 and TRBJ1-3; a weak D match, TRBD1 (5 bases). Germline loops: CDR1 SGHTA, CDR2 FQGNSA. V lost 4 bases and J lost 0, with 13 bases in between. There are 16 residues in the CDR3. The DNA for the CDR3 is TGTGCCAGCAGCTCGGGACTGGTGTACTCTGGAAACACCATATATTTT. Translated, it gives CASSSGLVYSGNTIYF.